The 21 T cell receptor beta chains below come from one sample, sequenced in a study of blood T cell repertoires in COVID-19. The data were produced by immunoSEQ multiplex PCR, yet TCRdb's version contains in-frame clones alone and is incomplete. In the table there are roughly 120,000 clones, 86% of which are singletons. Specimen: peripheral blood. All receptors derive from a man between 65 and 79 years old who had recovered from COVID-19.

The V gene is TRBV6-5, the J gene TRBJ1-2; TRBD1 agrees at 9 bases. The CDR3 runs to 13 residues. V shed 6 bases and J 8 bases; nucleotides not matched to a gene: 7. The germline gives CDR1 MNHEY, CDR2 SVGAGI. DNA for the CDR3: TGTGCCAGCAGGACGGGACAGGGTTCGGGCTACACCTTC. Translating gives CASRTGQGSGYTF.

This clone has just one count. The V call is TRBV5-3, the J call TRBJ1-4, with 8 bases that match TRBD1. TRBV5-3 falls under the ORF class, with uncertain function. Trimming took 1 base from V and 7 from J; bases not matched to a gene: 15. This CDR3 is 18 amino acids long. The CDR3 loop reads CARSLRLPPGQETEKLFF. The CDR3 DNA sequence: TGTGCCAGAAGCTTGCGACTTCCCCCGGGACAGGAAACTGAAAAACTGTTTTTT.

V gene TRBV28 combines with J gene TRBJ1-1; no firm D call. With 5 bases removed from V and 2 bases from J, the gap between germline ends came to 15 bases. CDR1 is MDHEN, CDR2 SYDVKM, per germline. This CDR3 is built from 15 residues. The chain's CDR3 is CASSPSVAGNTEAFF. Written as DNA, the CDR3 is TGTGCCAGCAGTCCCTCCGTCGCGGGCAACACTGAAGCTTTCTTT.

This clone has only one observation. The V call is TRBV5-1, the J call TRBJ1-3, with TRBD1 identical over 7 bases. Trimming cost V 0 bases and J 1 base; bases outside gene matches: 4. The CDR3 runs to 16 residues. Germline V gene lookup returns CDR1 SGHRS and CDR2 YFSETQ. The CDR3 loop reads CASSLGDRESGNTIYF. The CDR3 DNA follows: TGCGCCAGCAGCTTGGGAGACAGGGAATCTGGAAACACCATATATTTT.

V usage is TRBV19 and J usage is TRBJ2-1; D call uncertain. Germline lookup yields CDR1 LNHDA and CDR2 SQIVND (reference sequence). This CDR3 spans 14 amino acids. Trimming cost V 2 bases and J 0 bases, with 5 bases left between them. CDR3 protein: CASSIRVSYNEQFF. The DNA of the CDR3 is TGTGCCAGTAGTATAAGAGTCTCCTACAATGAGCAGTTCTTC.

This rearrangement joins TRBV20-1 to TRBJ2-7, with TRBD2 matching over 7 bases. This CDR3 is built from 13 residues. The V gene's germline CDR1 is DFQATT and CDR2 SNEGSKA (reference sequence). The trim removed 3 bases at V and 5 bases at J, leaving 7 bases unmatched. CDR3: CSASPGGGDEQYF. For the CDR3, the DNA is TGCAGTGCTAGTCCGGGAGGAGGCGACGAGCAGTACTTC.

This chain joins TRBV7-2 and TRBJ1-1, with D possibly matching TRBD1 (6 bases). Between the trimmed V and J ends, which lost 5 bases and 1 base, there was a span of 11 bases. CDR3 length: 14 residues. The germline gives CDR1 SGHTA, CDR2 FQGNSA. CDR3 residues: CASSIQGRNTEAFF. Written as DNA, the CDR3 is TGTGCCAGCAGCATTCAGGGGAGGAACACTGAAGCTTTCTTT.

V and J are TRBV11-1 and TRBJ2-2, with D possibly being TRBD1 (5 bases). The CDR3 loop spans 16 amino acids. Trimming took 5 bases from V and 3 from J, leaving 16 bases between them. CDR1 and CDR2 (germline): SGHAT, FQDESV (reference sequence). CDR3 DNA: TGTGCCAGCAGCCCTTTTAGGGGATTCGACACCGGGGAGCTGTTTTTT. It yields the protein CASSPFRGFDTGELFF.

As DNA, the CDR3 is TGTGCCAGCAGCGAGGTGGTCCTAGCGGGGGACAATAAATCTAGCACAGATACGCAGTATTTT. This encodes CASSEVVLAGDNKSSTDTQYF. This chain connects TRBV9 to TRBJ2-3; TRBD2 matches at 10 bases. Germline trimming cut 3 bases from V and 0 bases from J; bases unmatched to any gene: 19. From germline, CDR1 is SGDLS and CDR2 YYNGEE. The CDR3 contains 21 residues.

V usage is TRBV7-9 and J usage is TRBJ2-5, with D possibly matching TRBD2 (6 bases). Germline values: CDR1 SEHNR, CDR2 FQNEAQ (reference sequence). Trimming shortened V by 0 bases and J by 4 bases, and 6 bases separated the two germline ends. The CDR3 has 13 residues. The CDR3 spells CASSLAGGETQYF. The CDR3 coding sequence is TGTGCCAGCAGCTTAGCCGGGGGAGAGACCCAGTACTTC.

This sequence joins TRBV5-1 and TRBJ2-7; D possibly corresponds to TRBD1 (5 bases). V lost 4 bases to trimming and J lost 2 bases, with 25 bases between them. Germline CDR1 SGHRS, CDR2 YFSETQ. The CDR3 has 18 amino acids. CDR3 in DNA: TGCGCCAGCAGCGCCCGGACAACGCAAATACTTAAACCCTACGAGCAGTACTTC. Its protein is CASSARTTQILKPYEQYF.

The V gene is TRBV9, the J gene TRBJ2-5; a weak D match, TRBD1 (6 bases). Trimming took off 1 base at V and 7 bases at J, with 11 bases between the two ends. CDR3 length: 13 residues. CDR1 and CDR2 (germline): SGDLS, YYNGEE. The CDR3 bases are TGTGCCAGCAGCGTAAGGACAGCCAGGACCCAGTACTTC. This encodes CASSVRTARTQYF.

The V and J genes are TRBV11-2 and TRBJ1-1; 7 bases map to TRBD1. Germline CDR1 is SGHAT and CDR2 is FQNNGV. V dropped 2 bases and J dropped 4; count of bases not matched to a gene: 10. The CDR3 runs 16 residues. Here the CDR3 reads CASSLRGTGDGTEAFF. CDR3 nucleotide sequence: TGTGCCAGCAGCTTACGGGGCACAGGGGACGGCACTGAAGCTTTCTTT.

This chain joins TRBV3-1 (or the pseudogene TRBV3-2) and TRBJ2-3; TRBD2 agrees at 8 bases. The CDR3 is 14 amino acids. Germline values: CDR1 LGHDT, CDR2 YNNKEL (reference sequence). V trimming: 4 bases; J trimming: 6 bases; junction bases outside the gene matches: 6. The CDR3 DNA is TGTGCCAGCAGCCTCGGACTAGCATCGGATACGCAGTATTTT. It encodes CASSLGLASDTQYF.

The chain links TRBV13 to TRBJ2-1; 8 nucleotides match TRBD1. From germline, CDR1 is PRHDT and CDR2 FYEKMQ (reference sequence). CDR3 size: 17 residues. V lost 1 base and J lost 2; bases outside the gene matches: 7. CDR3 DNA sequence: TGTGCCAGCAGCTTAGAAACCGGACAGGGCACCTACAATGAGCAGTTCTTC. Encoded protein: CASSLETGQGTYNEQFF.

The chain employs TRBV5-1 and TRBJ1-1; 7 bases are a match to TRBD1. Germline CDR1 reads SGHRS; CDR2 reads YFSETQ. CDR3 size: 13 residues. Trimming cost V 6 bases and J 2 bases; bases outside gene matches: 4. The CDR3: CASKTGPNTEAFF. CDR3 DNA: TGCGCCAGCAAGACAGGGCCAAACACTGAAGCTTTCTTT.

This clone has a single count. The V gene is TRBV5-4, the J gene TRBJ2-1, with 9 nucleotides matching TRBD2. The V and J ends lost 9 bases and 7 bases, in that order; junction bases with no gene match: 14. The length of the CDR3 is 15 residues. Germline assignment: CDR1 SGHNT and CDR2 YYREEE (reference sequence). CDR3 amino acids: CATGSSSGSLNEQFF. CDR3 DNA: TGTGCCACCGGATCTAGTAGCGGGAGTTTGAATGAGCAGTTCTTC.

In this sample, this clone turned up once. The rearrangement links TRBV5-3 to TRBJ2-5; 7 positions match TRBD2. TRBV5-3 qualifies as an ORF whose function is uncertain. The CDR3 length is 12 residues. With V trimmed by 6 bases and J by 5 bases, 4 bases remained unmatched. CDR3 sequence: CARMRERETQYF. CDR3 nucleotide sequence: TGTGCCAGAATGCGGGAGCGTGAGACCCAGTACTTC.

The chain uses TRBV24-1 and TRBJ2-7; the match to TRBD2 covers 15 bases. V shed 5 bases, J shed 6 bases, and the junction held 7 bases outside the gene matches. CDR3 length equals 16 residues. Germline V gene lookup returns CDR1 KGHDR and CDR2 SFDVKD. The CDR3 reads CATSGPGLAGGGEQYF. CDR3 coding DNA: TGTGCCACCAGTGGCCCGGGACTAGCGGGAGGAGGCGAGCAGTACTTC.

This chain's CDR3 is CAISGGDNQPQHF. In DNA form, the CDR3 reads TGTGCCATCAGTGGGGGGGACAATCAGCCCCAGCATTTT. The chain is built from TRBV10-3 and TRBJ1-5; weak D call: TRBD1 (5 bases). Trimming shortened V by 4 bases and J by 3 bases, and 7 bases separated the two germline ends. The CDR3 totals 13 residues. Germline values: CDR1 ENHRY, CDR2 SYGVKD.

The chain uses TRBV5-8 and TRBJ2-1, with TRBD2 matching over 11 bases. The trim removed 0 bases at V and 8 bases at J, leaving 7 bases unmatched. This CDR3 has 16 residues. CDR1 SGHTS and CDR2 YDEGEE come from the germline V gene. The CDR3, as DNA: TGTGCCAGCAGCTTGGTTAATAGCGGGAGGGCCCATGAGCAGTTCTTC. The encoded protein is CASSLVNSGRAHEQFF.